The clone carrying this T cell receptor beta chain has only one observation. Sampling times: baseline, cycle 4 day 1, cycle 7 day 1. The method was immunoSEQ multiplex PCR; TCRdb's version includes in-frame clones alone and lacks a portion of them. The sample yields some 62,000 clones, approximately 90% seen once. Germline CDR1 MNHNY, CDR2 SVGAGI (reference sequence). V dropped 2 bases and J dropped 2 bases, with 9 bases sitting between them. This CDR3 is 14 amino acids long. The entry originates in a study of OX40 agonist ivuxolimab in advanced cancers. About the study: A mean age of 60 years, range about 23 to 80, was recorded, and approximately 79% were male.

This specimen was CD4+ or CD8+ T cells sorted from blood, taken in a trial of the OX40 agonist ivuxolimab. This receptor was identified in an adult with an advanced solid tumor such as melanoma, head and neck, liver or kidney cancer. J is TRBJ2-5 and V is TRBV6-6; D is undetermined. The DNA of the CDR3 is TGTGCCAGCAGTTACATCTACAGACAAGAGACCCAGTACTTC. It codes for CASSYIYRQETQYF.